A selection of T cell receptor beta chains follows, all from one sample in a study of identical twins. TCRdb processed the 5' RACE reads anew with MiXCR; each CDR3 protein has one entry. The repertoire holds about 660,000 distinct CDR3 sequences, with under 9% as singletons. These same data were also listed under a study on yellow fever vaccine responses in identical twins.

Sequencing used PBMCs. The receptors come from a woman aged 18-30 years in good health. Each CDR3 is given with its conserved first and last residue. The D gene is left open where the match is weak. Clone sizes are given selectively: once, few, many, or a class where the clone is expanded.

cdr3_length,clone_size,v_call,j_call,d_call,cdr3_nt,cdr3_aa
17,few,TRBV24-1,TRBJ2-5,TRBD1,TGTGCCACCAGTGATCCGCCCCAGGGGGCGCTGAGGGAGACCCAGTACTTC,CATSDPPQGALRETQYF
13,few,TRBV20-1,TRBJ2-7,.,TGCAGTGCTAGAGTGTCAGGGAACTACGAGCAGTACTTC,CSARVSGNYEQYF
14,.,TRBV28,TRBJ1-2,.,TGTGCCAGCAGTTTGTACGTAGCCCAGACTGGCTACACCTTC,CASSLYVAQTGYTF
13,.,TRBV15,TRBJ2-1,.,TGTGCCACCAGCAAAAGAACGGGGGATGAGCAGTTCTTC,CATSKRTGDEQFF
14,few,TRBV20-1,TRBJ2-3,.,TGCAGTGCTAGAGGCCGGACAGTGTCAGATACGCAGTATTTT,CSARGRTVSDTQYF
18,many,TRBV4-2,TRBJ2-3,.,TGTGCCAGCAGCCAAGATAGCTACAAGGGGGGACGCACAGATACGCAGTATTTT,CASSQDSYKGGRTDTQYF
12,few,TRBV27,TRBJ2-2,.,TGTGCCAGCAGTTTAATCGACGGGGAGCTGTTTTTT,CASSLIDGELFF
14,many,TRBV12-3/TRBV12-4,TRBJ2-7,TRBD2,TGTGCCAGCAGTGGGTTAGCGGGAAGTTACGAGCAGTACTTC,CASSGLAGSYEQYF
13,few,TRBV29-1,TRBJ1-4,.,TGCAGCGTTGTTACAGGGAATAATGAAAAACTGTTTTTT,CSVVTGNNEKLFF
16,.,TRBV6-2/TRBV6-3,TRBJ2-1,.,TGTGCCAGCAGTTACACAGGGAGGGAGACCTACAATGAGCAGTTCTTC,CASSYTGRETYNEQFF
14,few,TRBV4-2,TRBJ2-5,.,TGTGCCAGCAGCCAAGAAGACCGTTCCCCCATCCAGTACTTC,CASSQEDRSPIQYF
14,.,TRBV5-1,TRBJ2-3,TRBD2,TGCGCCAGCAGCTCAGCGGGGTGGGCAGATACGCAGTATTTT,CASSSAGWADTQYF
15,few,TRBV2,TRBJ2-3,TRBD2,TGTGCCAGCAAAACTATAGCGGGAGAAGTAGATACGCAGTATTTT,CASKTIAGEVDTQYF
13,few,TRBV7-8,TRBJ2-7,.,TGTGCCAGCAGCGACACAAGACACTACGAGCAGTACTTC,CASSDTRHYEQYF
14,.,TRBV7-2,TRBJ2-1,TRBD1,TGTGCCAGCAGCTCCAACAGGGGTTGGAATGAGCAGTTCTTC,CASSSNRGWNEQFF
13,.,TRBV20-1,TRBJ1-1,.,TGCAGTGCCCCCCGGGGTGGGGTCGGAGAAACTTTCTTT,CSAPRGGVGETFF
15,.,TRBV6-2/TRBV6-3,TRBJ2-5,.,TGTGCCAGCAGTTATGTCGACAAATCCCCGGAGACCCAGTACTTC,CASSYVDKSPETQYF
14,few,TRBV7-2,TRBJ2-7,.,TGTGCCAGCAGCTATCGGGTAGGAACCTACGAGCAGTACTTC,CASSYRVGTYEQYF
14,many,TRBV10-1,TRBJ2-1,TRBD2,TGCGCCAGCAGGGCGACTAGCGGGATTGGTGAGCAGTTCTTC,CASRATSGIGEQFF
17,.,TRBV2,TRBJ2-1,TRBD1,TGTGCCAGCAGTAAAACCCCAGGGGGCGTGGGATACAATGAGCAGTTCTTC,CASSKTPGGVGYNEQFF
13,few,TRBV11-1,TRBJ2-7,TRBD1,TGTGCCAGCAGCCGCGACAGGGCCCACGAGCAGTACTTC,CASSRDRAHEQYF
17,.,TRBV4-3,TRBJ2-3,TRBD2,TGCGCCAGCAGCCAAGGGGGCGCGGGAGAGCCTACAGATACGCAGTATTTT,CASSQGGAGEPTDTQYF
16,.,TRBV4-3,TRBJ2-1,TRBD2,TGCGCCAGCAGCCAAGATTTTAGCGGGAGTTTCAATGAGCAGTTCTTC,CASSQDFSGSFNEQFF
10,.,TRBV20-1,TRBJ2-7,.,TGCAGTGTTACCTGGGGGGAGCAGTACTTC,CSVTWGEQYF
15,.,TRBV20-1,TRBJ2-3,.,TGCAGCACACTTAGGGAGGCAGGGGTTTTGGATACGCAGTATTTT,CSTLREAGVLDTQYF
13,few,TRBV6-2/TRBV6-3,TRBJ1-5,TRBD1,TGTGCCAGCACCGACACAGGGGATCAGCCCCAGCATTTT,CASTDTGDQPQHF
12,.,TRBV6-2/TRBV6-3,TRBJ2-3,.,TGTGCCAGCAGTTACTCGGGGGTTCAGGAGTATTTT,CASSYSGVQEYF
17,.,TRBV7-2,TRBJ2-5,.,TGTGCCAGCAGCTTAGCGCACCGGACAACCTCCCAAGAGACCCAGTACTTC,CASSLAHRTTSQETQYF
14,many,TRBV28,TRBJ2-2,.,TGTGCCAGCAGTTTTCCGCGGGTATCCGGGGAGCTGTTTTTT,CASSFPRVSGELFF
13,few,TRBV27,TRBJ2-7,TRBD1,TGTGCCAGCCACCGACAGGGTACCTACGAGCAGTACTTC,CASHRQGTYEQYF
12,many,TRBV7-8,TRBJ2-7,.,TGTGCCAGCGGGGTCCACTCCTACGAGCAGTACTTC,CASGVHSYEQYF
13,.,TRBV6-2/TRBV6-3,TRBJ2-7,TRBD2,TGTGCCAGCAGTTCGGGGGGACCGTCGGGGCAGTACTTC,CASSSGGPSGQYF
14,.,TRBV24-1,TRBJ2-2,TRBD1,TGTGCCACCAGCGGGACAGGGGCTGGCGGGGAGCTGTTTTTT,CATSGTGAGGELFF
11,many,TRBV10-3,TRBJ2-7,.,TGTGCCACCTTGATGGGCGGGGAGCAGTACTTC,CATLMGGEQYF
17,few,TRBV29-1,TRBJ2-3,TRBD2,TGCAGCGTTGAAGATGGGGGACTAGCGGTTAGCACAGATACGCAGTATTTT,CSVEDGGLAVSTDTQYF
17,.,TRBV27,TRBJ2-4,.,TGTGCCAGCAGTTTTGGTCCCAAGAGAGGAGCCAAAAACATTCAGTACTTC,CASSFGPKRGAKNIQYF
13,.,TRBV11-2,TRBJ2-5,.,TGTGCCAGCAGCTTATCCCCCCCCGAGACCCAGTACTTC,CASSLSPPETQYF
14,few,TRBV20-1,TRBJ2-7,.,TGCAGTGCTGCGCTCGTAGACAGGACCTACGAGCAGTACTTC,CSAALVDRTYEQYF
16,many,TRBV24-1,TRBJ1-2,.,TGTGCCACCAGTGATGCCGCGGGCAGGGACCACTATGGCTACACCTTC,CATSDAAGRDHYGYTF
15,.,TRBV7-9,TRBJ2-2,TRBD1,TGTGCCAGCAGTTGGGGGACAGGGTCCACCGGGGAGCTGTTTTTT,CASSWGTGSTGELFF
14,.,TRBV28,TRBJ2-1,TRBD2,TGTGCCAGCAGGACTAGCGGGACCGAGAATGAGCAGTTCTTC,CASRTSGTENEQFF
15,many,TRBV5-1,TRBJ2-7,TRBD2,TGCGCCAGCAGCTTGGGCGGGAGTGTCACCTACGAGCAGTACTTC,CASSLGGSVTYEQYF
14,few,TRBV6-2/TRBV6-3,TRBJ1-1,.,TGTGCCAGCAGTCCACAAAACAGGAACACTGAAGCTTTCTTT,CASSPQNRNTEAFF
12,.,TRBV9,TRBJ2-1,TRBD2,TGTGCCAGCAGCGTTTGGGGGGGTGAGCAGTTCTTC,CASSVWGGEQFF
11,.,TRBV24-1,TRBJ1-1,TRBD1,TGTGCCACGCGTCAGGGGGTTGAAGCTTTCTTT,CATRQGVEAFF